The next 13 T cell receptor beta chains were all read from a single sample in a study of blood T cell repertoires in COVID-19. Sequencing used immunoSEQ multiplex PCR; TCRdb keeps in-frame clones, though not all of them. The sample comprises approximately 110,000 clones, 75% to 90% of which are singletons, and about 8.1% rests with the top ten. The specimen was peripheral blood. All receptors derive from a woman in her forties with acute or convalescent COVID-19.

The chain couples TRBV7-9 to TRBJ1-2, with 8 nucleotides matching TRBD1. The CDR3 extends over 16 amino acids. V shed 1 base and J 0 bases; nucleotides not matched to a gene: 4. Germline lookup yields CDR1 SEHNR and CDR2 FQNEAQ (reference sequence). Here the CDR3 DNA reads TGTGCCAGCAGCTTAGTTGGACAGGGTACTAACTATGGCTACACCTTC. Protein sequence: CASSLVGQGTNYGYTF.

The chain links TRBV5-1 to TRBJ2-7; TRBD2 matches at 8 bases. Losses at the gene ends were 0 bases for V and 6 bases for J; bases not matched to a gene: 2. Looked up from germline, CDR1 is SGHRS and CDR2 is YFSETQ. There are 13 residues in the CDR3. CDR3 protein: CASSLGAGGEQYF. In DNA, the CDR3 is TGCGCCAGCAGCTTGGGGGCGGGGGGCGAGCAGTACTTC.

This clone has only a few counts. The V call is TRBV5-8, the J call TRBJ1-2; D unclear. V shed 0 bases and J shed 1 base, with 10 bases lying between them. The CDR3 contains 15 residues. CDR1 is SGHTS, CDR2 YDEGEE, per germline. The CDR3 nucleotides are TGTGCCAGCAGCTTGGGGCCAAGATTTAACTATGGCTACACCTTC. Protein sequence: CASSLGPRFNYGYTF. The full variable domain, rest sourced from reference TRBV5-8 and TRBJ1-2, is EAGVTQSPTHLIKTRGQQATLRCSPISGHTSVYWYQQALGLGLQFLLWYDEGEERNRGNFPPRFSGRQFPNYSSELNVNALELEDSALYLCASSLGPRFNYGYTFGSGTRLTVV.

V and J are TRBV9 and TRBJ2-3; TRBD1 might be the D (6 bases). The germline V and J ends were trimmed by 0 bases and 2 bases, with 7 bases remaining between them. Germline CDR1 is SGDLS and CDR2 is YYNGEE. This CDR3 has 14 amino acids. The CDR3 bases are TGTGCCAGCAGCGTAGGGGACACCACAGATACGCAGTATTTT. This translates into CASSVGDTTDTQYF.

The genes are TRBV9 and TRBJ1-4, with TRBD1 matching 9 bases. Germline V gene data show CDR1 as SGDLS and CDR2 as YYNGEE. The J segment lost 8 bases and the V segment lost 0 bases, leaving 5 bases of the junction unmatched. The CDR3 is made up of 15 amino acids. CDR3 sequence: CASSVGVDRGEKLFF. The CDR3 DNA reads TGTGCCAGCAGCGTAGGCGTGGACAGGGGCGAAAAACTGTTTTTT.

V is TRBV7-9 and J is TRBJ2-3, with D perhaps TRBD2 (6 bases). Germline CDR1 SEHNR, CDR2 FQNEAQ (reference sequence). V was pared by 5 bases and J by 6 bases, with 21 bases between. The CDR3 is made up of 16 amino acids. The CDR3 loop reads CASSTPWGDSLDTQYF. CDR3 DNA: TGTGCCAGCAGCACCCCCTGGGGGGATTCTCTGGATACGCAGTATTTT.

The chain links TRBV2 to TRBJ2-3; D is possibly TRBD1 (5 bases). This CDR3 contains 13 residues. Germline V CDR1 and CDR2: SNHLY, FYNNEI. V lost 4 bases and J 3 bases, leaving 8 bases between the germline ends. CDR3 nucleotide sequence: TGTGCCAGCAGTGCTCAGGGTACAGATACGCAGTATTTT. This sequence encodes CASSAQGTDTQYF.

This chain links TRBV3-1 (or the pseudogene TRBV3-2) with TRBJ1-2, with 9 bases fitting TRBD1. The germline gives CDR1 LGHDT, CDR2 YNNKEL (reference sequence). V lost 4 bases, J lost 8 bases, and 5 bases stayed unmatched. This CDR3 comprises 13 residues. The chain's CDR3 is CASSPGTGNGYTF. DNA of the CDR3: TGTGCCAGCAGCCCCGGGACAGGGAACGGCTACACCTTC.

The genes are TRBV4-2 and TRBJ1-1; the D is unclear. The CDR3 extends over 14 amino acids. The V gene lost 1 base and the J gene lost 4 bases, with 10 bases spanning the gap. Germline V gene lookup returns CDR1 LGHNA and CDR2 YNFKEQ. CDR3 in DNA: TGTGCCAGCAGCCAAGTCGGGATTGCCACTGAAGCTTTCTTT. Translating gives CASSQVGIATEAFF.

This clone was observed a handful of times. V is TRBV5-6 and J is TRBJ1-2; 9 positions match TRBD1. The CDR3 has 14 residues. CDR1 and CDR2 from the germline V gene are SGHDT and YYEEEE. Losses at the gene ends were 3 bases for V and 7 bases for J; bases not matched to a gene: 7. As DNA, the CDR3 is TGTGCCAGCAGCTGGGCCGGGACAGGGTCTGGCTACACCTTC. It specifies CASSWAGTGSGYTF.

This chain uses TRBV2 with TRBJ2-1, with TRBD1 identical over 8 bases. Germline loops: CDR1 SNHLY, CDR2 FYNNEI. The CDR3 spans 14 residues. The trim removed 9 bases at V and 1 base at J, leaving 5 bases unmatched. The CDR3 nucleotides read TGTGCCAGAGACAGGGGTAAATCCTACAATGAGCAGTTCTTC. It encodes CARDRGKSYNEQFF.

This chain uses TRBV7-2 with TRBJ2-5; a weak D match, TRBD1 (6 bases). CDR1 is SGHTA and CDR2 is FQGNSA in the germline V gene. Trimming cost V 6 bases and J 5 bases, with 7 bases left between them. This CDR3 has 11 residues. The CDR3 reads CASRRGETQYF. Written as DNA, the CDR3 is TGTGCCAGCAGAAGGGGGGAGACCCAGTACTTC.

This clone has a handful of counts. The chain is built from TRBV9 and TRBJ1-6; 9 bases line up with TRBD1. There are 14 residues in the CDR3. Germline V gives CDR1 SGDLS, CDR2 YYNGEE. The V and J ends lost 4 bases and 10 bases, in that order; junction bases with no gene match: 6. This CDR3 is CASSWDREGSPLHF. For the CDR3, the DNA is TGTGCCAGCAGCTGGGACAGGGAGGGCTCACCCCTCCACTTT.